Here is one T cell receptor (beta chain) with its context. Generated by immunoSEQ multiplex PCR, the TCRdb table keeps only in-frame clones and is missing some. The data hold over 50,000 clones, with approximately 80% observed a single time. This CDR3 region has 16 residues. CDR1 SGHDT and CDR2 YYEEEE come from the germline V gene. V lost 0 bases and J lost 2, with 12 bases in between. This entry is derived from a study of T cells in localized non-small cell lung cancer. The receptor was derived from a man aged 35 to 69 with stage III lung adenocarcinoma. The J gene is TRBJ1-3, the V gene TRBV5-6; the D gene is possibly TRBD1 (5 bases). The source material was peripheral blood mononuclear cells, sampled before any cancer treatment. In nucleotides, the CDR3 is TGTGCCAGCAGCTTGGATTTGGGGCATACTGGAAACACCATATATTTT. Translating gives CASSLDLGHTGNTIYF.